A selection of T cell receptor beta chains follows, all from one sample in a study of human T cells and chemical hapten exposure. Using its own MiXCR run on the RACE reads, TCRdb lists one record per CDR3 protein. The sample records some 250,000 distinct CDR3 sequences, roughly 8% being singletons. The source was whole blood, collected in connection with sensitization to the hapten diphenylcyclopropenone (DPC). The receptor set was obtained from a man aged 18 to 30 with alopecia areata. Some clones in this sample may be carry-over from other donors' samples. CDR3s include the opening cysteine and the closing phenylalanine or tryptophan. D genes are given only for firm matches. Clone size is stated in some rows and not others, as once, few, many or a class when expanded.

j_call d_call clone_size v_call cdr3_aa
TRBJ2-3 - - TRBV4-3 CASSQVGGGADTQYF
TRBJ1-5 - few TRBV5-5 CASSGRDKNQPQHF
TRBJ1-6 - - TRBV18 CASSPPDLPLHF
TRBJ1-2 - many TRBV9 CASSAGSRTDYGYTF
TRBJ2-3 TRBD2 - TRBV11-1 CASSLEQRGGTDTQYF
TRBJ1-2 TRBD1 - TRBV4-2 CASSQSRDRADGYTF
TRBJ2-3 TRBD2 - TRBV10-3 CAISEPTSGVDTQYF
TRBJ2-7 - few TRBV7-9 CASSLEGVDEQYF
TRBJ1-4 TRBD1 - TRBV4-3 CASSHATGGANEKLFF
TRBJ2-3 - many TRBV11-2 CASSWGPASGPGFTQYF
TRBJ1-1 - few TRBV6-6 CASSYFTGAEAFF
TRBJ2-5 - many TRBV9 CASSPGLQETQYF
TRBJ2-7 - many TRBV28 CASSWVRNEQYF
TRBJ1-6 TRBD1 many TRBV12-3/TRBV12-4 CASRNRGNSPLHF
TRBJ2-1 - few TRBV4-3 CASSPQMSSYNEQFF
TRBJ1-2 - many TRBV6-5 CASSVREEYYGYTF
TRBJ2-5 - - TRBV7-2 CASSLTQETQYF
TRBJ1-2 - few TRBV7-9 CASSLDRVTYTF
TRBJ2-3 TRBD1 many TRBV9 CASSVEGARSDTQYF
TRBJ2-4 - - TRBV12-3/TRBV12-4 CASSLRGGGKNIQYF
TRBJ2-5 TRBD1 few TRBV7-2 CASSLYRDRVGETQYF
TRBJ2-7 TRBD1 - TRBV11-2 CASSSVRDRTYEQYF
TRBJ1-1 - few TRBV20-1 CSARKTALTEAFF
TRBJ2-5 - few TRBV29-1 CSVVLRTNPQETQYF
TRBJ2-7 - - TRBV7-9 CASTRVIDSYEQYF